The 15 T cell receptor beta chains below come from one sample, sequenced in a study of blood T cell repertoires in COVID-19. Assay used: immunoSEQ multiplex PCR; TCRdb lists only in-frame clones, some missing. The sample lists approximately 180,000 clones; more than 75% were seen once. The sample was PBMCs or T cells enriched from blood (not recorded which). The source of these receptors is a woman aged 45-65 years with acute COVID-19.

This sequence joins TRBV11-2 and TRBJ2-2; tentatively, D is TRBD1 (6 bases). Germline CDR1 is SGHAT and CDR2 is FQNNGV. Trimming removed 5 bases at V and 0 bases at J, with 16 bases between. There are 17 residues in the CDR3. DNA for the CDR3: TGTGCCAGCAGCCAGGGGTCGGGACAAACGAACACCGGGGAGCTGTTTTTT. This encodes CASSQGSGQTNTGELFF.

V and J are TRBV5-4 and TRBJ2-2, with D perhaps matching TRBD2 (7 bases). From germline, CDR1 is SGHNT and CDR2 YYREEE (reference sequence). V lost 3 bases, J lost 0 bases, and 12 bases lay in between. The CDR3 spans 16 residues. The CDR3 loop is CASSSGGSSNTGELFF. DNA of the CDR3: TGTGCCAGCAGCTCGGGGGGCAGCTCGAACACCGGGGAGCTGTTTTTT.

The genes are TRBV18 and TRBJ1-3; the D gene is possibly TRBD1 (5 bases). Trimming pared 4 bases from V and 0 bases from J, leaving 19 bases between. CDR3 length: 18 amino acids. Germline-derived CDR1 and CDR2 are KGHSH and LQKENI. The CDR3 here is CASSREFGALGSGNTIYF. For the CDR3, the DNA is TGTGCCAGCTCACGAGAGTTTGGGGCCCTGGGCTCTGGAAACACCATATATTTT.

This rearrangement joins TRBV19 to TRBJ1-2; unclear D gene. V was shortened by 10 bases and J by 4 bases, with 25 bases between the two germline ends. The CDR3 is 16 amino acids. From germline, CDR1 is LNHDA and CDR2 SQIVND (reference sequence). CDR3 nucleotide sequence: TGTGCCACCAACTCCGGGAACAGCTATACTGTCTATGGCTACACCTTC. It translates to CATNSGNSYTVYGYTF.

The CDR3 protein is CASSPPGLAGGANEQFF. The CDR3 DNA follows: TGTGCCAGCTCACCACCGGGACTAGCGGGGGGGGCCAATGAGCAGTTCTTC. The chain joins TRBV18 to TRBJ2-1; TRBD2 agrees at 16 bases. The ends lost 0 bases at V and 6 bases at J; junction bases unmatched: 2. Germline CDR1 is KGHSH and CDR2 is LQKENI. The CDR3 has 17 residues.

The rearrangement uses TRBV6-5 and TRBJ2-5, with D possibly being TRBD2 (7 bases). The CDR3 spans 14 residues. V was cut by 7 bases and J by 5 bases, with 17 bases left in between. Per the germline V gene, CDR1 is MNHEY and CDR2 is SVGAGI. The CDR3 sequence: CASTIKGGRETQYF. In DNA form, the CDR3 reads TGTGCCAGCACCATAAAGGGGGGGCGGGAGACCCAGTACTTC.

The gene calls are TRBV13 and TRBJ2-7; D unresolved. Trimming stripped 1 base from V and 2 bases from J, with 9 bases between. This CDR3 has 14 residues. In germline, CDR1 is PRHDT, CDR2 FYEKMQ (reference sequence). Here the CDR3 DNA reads TGTGCCAGCAGCTTAGCTCAGCAGGCCTACGAGCAGTACGTC. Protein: CASSLAQQAYEQYV.

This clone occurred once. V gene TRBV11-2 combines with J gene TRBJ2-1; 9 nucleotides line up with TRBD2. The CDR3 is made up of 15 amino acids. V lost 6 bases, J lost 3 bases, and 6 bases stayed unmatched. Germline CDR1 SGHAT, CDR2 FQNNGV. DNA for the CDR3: TGTGCCAGCAGTCGAGGACTAGCGAACTACAATGAGCAGTTCTTC. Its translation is CASSRGLANYNEQFF.

Here the CDR3 reads CASHSGVWDNNQPQHF. The CDR3 coding sequence is TGTGCCAGCCATTCAGGGGTTTGGGATAACAATCAGCCCCAGCATTTT. The rearrangement links TRBV27 to TRBJ1-5, with D possibly being TRBD1 (6 bases). Germline lookup yields CDR1 MNHEY and CDR2 SMNVEV (reference sequence). This CDR3 spans 16 amino acids. V gave up 8 bases and J gave up 3 bases, with 20 bases separating them.

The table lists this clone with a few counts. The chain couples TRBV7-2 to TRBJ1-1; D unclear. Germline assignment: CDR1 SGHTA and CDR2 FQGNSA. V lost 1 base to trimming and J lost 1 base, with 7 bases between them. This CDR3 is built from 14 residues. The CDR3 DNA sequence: TGTGCCAGCAGCTTAGGGGCAGGGAACACTGAAGCTTTCTTT. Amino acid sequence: CASSLGAGNTEAFF.

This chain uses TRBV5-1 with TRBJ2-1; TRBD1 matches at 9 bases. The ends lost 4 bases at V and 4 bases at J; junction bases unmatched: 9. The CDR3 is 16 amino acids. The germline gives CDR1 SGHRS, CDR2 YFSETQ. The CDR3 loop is CASSRDRGLGYNEQFF. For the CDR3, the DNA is TGCGCCAGCAGCCGAGACAGGGGGTTGGGGTACAATGAGCAGTTCTTC.

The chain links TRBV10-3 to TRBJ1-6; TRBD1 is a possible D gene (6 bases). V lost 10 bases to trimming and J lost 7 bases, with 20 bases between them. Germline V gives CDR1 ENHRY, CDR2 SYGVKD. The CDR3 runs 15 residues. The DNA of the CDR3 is TGTGCCACGAAGCACAAGGACAGCCAAAATTCACCCCTCCACTTT. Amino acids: CATKHKDSQNSPLHF.

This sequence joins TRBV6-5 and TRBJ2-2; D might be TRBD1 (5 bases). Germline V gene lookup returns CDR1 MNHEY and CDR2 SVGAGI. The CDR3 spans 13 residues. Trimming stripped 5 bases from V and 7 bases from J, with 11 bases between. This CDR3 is CASSPQVGGELFF. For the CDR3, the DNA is TGTGCCAGCAGTCCACAGGTTGGCGGGGAGCTGTTTTTT.

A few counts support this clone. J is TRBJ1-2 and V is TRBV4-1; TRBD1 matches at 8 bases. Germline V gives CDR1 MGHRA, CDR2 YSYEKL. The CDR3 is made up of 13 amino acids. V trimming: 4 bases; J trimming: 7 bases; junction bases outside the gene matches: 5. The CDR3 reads CASSRDRLRGYTF. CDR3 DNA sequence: TGCGCCAGCAGCCGGGACAGGCTTCGTGGCTACACCTTC.

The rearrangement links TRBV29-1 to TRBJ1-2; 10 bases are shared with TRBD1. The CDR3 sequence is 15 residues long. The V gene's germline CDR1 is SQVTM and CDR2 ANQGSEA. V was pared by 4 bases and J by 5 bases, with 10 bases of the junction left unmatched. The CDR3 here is CSVGWGDRGAYGYTF. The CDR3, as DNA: TGCAGCGTTGGATGGGGGGACAGGGGCGCATATGGCTACACCTTC.